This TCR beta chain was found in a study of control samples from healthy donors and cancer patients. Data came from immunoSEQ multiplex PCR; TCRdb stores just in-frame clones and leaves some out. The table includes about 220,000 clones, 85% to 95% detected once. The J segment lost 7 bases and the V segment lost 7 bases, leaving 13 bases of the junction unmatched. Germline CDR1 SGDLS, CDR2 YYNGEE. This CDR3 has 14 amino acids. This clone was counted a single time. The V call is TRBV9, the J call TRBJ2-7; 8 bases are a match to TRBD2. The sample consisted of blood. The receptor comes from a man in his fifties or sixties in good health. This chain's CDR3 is CASARRGAYEEQYF. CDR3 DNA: TGTGCCAGCGCTCGGCGGGGGGCCTACGAAGAGCAGTACTTC.